A single sample gave rise to the 32 T cell receptor beta chains below, sequenced in a study of shared clonotypes between healthy human individuals (dated by TCRdb to 2018 to 2020). Libraries came from the immunoSEQ multiplex PCR assay. The immuneACCESS repertoire file appears here via TCRdb, limited to in-frame rearrangements. These files lack a portion of the clones; in checked studies, under half of the deficit traces to unresolved V genes, and the cause of the others is not known. The sample has approximately 710,000 clones on record, about nine tenths of them singletons. Together, the top ten hold 34% of the sample. Sequenced input: memory CD8+ T cells from PBMCs. The cell subset or site label, as the study defines it: CD45RO+ cells pooled with CCR7-negative TemRA cells. Receptor source: a man aged 18 to 30 in good health. Some clones in this sample may be carry-over from other donors' samples.

The rearrangement uses TRBV14 and TRBJ2-1; D ambiguous. V lost 4 bases and J 5 bases, leaving 9 bases between the germline ends. The CDR3 has 13 residues. Germline loops: CDR1 SGHDN, CDR2 FVKESK. This chain's CDR3 is CASSPTLNNEQFF. CDR3 sequence (DNA): TGTGCCAGCAGCCCGACCTTAAACAATGAGCAGTTCTTC. The full variable domain, its missing parts supplied by reference TRBV14 and TRBJ2-1, is EAGVTQFPSHSVIEKGQTVTLRCDPISGHDNLYWYRRVMGKEIKFLLHFVKESKQDESGMPNNRFLAERTGGTYSTLKVQPAELEDSGVYFCASSPTLNNEQFFGPGTRLTVL.

The chain combines TRBV6-6 with TRBJ2-3; 12 bases agree with TRBD2. This CDR3 contains 16 residues. Germline V gene sequence: CDR1 MNHNY, CDR2 SVGAGI (reference sequence). V trimming: 4 bases; J trimming: 4 bases; junction bases outside the gene matches: 6. The CDR3 bases are TGTGCCAGCAGTTTAACTAGCGGGAGGTTCGCAGATACGCAGTATTTT. Protein product: CASSLTSGRFADTQYF.

The chain uses TRBV7-9 and TRBJ2-1; D possibly corresponds to TRBD1 (5 bases). The germline V and J ends were trimmed by 5 bases and 7 bases, with 21 bases remaining between them. Germline CDR1 is SEHNR and CDR2 is FQNEAQ (reference sequence). This CDR3 contains 16 residues. The DNA for the CDR3 is TGTGCCAGCAGCCGTAGGCTTGAGACAGTAAGAAATGAGCAGTTCTTC. Translating it yields CASSRRLETVRNEQFF.

The rearrangement uses TRBV7-6 and TRBJ2-7; the D is unclear. This CDR3 has 12 amino acids. The germline gives CDR1 SGHVS, CDR2 FNYEAQ. The V end lost 2 bases, the J end lost 5 bases, and 7 bases lay between the germline ends. The DNA for the CDR3 is TGTGCCAGCAGCTTACTCAGCGACGAGCAGTACTTC. This codes for CASSLLSDEQYF.

About this clone: In the same sample, other DNA sequences code for this CDR3. The chain uses TRBV27 and TRBJ2-2; tentative D call: TRBD2 (6 bases). Looked up from germline, CDR1 is MNHEY and CDR2 is SMNVEV (reference sequence). Trimming left V 4 bases short and J 4 bases short, with 7 bases between. CDR3 length: 13 amino acids. The CDR3 region has the DNA TGTGCCAGCAGTTACGGGGGCACCGGGGAGCTGTTTTTT. Its protein is CASSYGGTGELFF.

This clone was observed a single time. The V call is TRBV10-2, the J call TRBJ2-5; D remains ambiguous. Germline CDR1 WSHSY, CDR2 SAAADI. The CDR3 is 13 amino acids. The V gene lost 10 bases and the J gene lost 0 bases, with 12 bases spanning the gap. CDR3 amino acids: CATGRQNQETQYF. CDR3 DNA: TGCGCCACCGGCCGTCAGAACCAAGAGACCCAGTACTTC.

J is TRBJ2-1 and V is TRBV4-1; D is unclear. This CDR3 region has 15 residues. Germline CDR1 and CDR2: MGHRA and YSYEKL. Trimming stripped 1 base from V and 6 bases from J, with 13 bases between. The CDR3 region has the DNA TGCGCCAGCAGCCAAGTGGCGTCGGGTTTCAATGAGCAGTTCTTC. It codes for CASSQVASGFNEQFF.

Remarks on this clone: Other DNA sequences from this sample encode an identical CDR3 as well. The chain joins TRBV27 to TRBJ1-5; 7 positions match TRBD1. The V segment lost 4 bases and the J segment 1 base; nucleotides outside the gene matches: 1. The CDR3 length is 14 residues. Per germline, CDR1 MNHEY and CDR2 SMNVEV (reference sequence). The DNA of the CDR3 is TGTGCCAGCAGTTCACAGGGGAGCAATCAGCCCCAGCATTTT. Amino acid sequence: CASSSQGSNQPQHF.

The genes are TRBV11-2 and TRBJ2-1, with 7 bases matching TRBD1. The ends lost 3 bases at V and 0 bases at J; junction bases unmatched: 2. The CDR3 is 15 amino acids. Per germline, CDR1 SGHAT and CDR2 FQNNGV. The CDR3 sequence is CASSLDRSSYNEQFF. The CDR3 DNA reads as TGTGCCAGCAGCTTGGACAGGAGCTCCTACAATGAGCAGTTCTTC.

The V call is TRBV11-2, the J call TRBJ2-7; 10 bases fit TRBD1. J gave up 3 bases and V 4 bases, and 6 bases lay outside the gene matches. Looked up from germline, CDR1 is SGHAT and CDR2 is FQNNGV. CDR3 length: 15 residues. CDR3 DNA sequence: TGTGCCAGCAGCTCCCGGGACAGGGGACACTACGAGCAGTACTTC. It encodes CASSSRDRGHYEQYF. The full variable domain, with the rest looked up from reference TRBV11-2 and TRBJ2-7, is EAGVAQSPRYKIIEKRQSVAFWCNPISGHATLYWYQQILGQGPKLLIQFQNNGVVDDSQLPKDRFSAERLKGVDSTLKIQPAKLEDSAVYLCASSSRDRGHYEQYFGPGTRLTVT.

The chain is built from TRBV6-5 and TRBJ2-7, with 7 bases identical to TRBD1. CDR1 is MNHEY and CDR2 is SVGAGI in the germline V gene. After removal of 5 bases from V and 4 bases from J, the junction contained 8 bases not matched to a gene. The CDR3 totals 14 residues. CDR3 sequence reads: CASSDVTGLYEQYF. The CDR3 DNA sequence: TGTGCCAGCAGTGACGTGACAGGGTTATACGAGCAGTACTTC.

This clone has just one count. The V call is TRBV4-3, the J call TRBJ2-1; D is unclear. V lost 0 bases, J lost 0 bases, and 12 bases lay in between. From germline, CDR1 is LGHNA and CDR2 YSLEER. The CDR3 is 17 amino acids. This chain's CDR3 is CASSQEMSFSSYNEQFF. In DNA, the CDR3 is TGCGCCAGCAGCCAAGAAATGTCGTTTAGCTCCTACAATGAGCAGTTCTTC.

V usage is TRBV19 and J usage is TRBJ2-6; no clear D. Looked up from germline, CDR1 is LNHDA and CDR2 is SQIVND (reference sequence). V dropped 3 bases and J dropped 0 bases, with 9 bases sitting between them. The CDR3 sequence is 16 residues long. CDR3 residues: CASSMNAHSGANVLTF. The CDR3 region has the DNA TGTGCCAGTAGTATGAATGCGCACTCTGGGGCCAACGTCCTGACTTTC.

This clone has just one count. The V call is TRBV13, the J call TRBJ2-5, with 8 bases aligning to TRBD2. The better agreement between TRBJ2-7 and the DNA end casts doubt on the J call. The germline V gene has CDR1 PRHDT and CDR2 FYEKMQ (reference sequence). The CDR3 extends over 16 amino acids. The CDR3 DNA reads as TGTGCCAGCAGCTTGGCAGGGGTAGCGGGGTTCTACGAGCAGTACTTC. Its protein is CASSLAGVAGFYEQYF.

The V and J genes are TRBV10-3 and TRBJ2-1, with 9 bases that match TRBD2. This CDR3 is 16 amino acids long. The germline gives CDR1 ENHRY, CDR2 SYGVKD. Losses at the gene ends were 4 bases for V and 7 bases for J; bases not matched to a gene: 11. The CDR3 here is CAISGGSGSSLNEQFF. The CDR3 region has the DNA TGTGCCATCAGTGGGGGTAGCGGGAGTAGCCTTAATGAGCAGTTCTTC.

The rearrangement joins TRBV9 to TRBJ2-1, with 8 positions matching TRBD2. This CDR3 contains 15 residues. Germline V gene lookup returns CDR1 SGDLS and CDR2 YYNGEE. The V and J ends lost 3 bases and 6 bases, in that order; junction bases with no gene match: 8. CDR3 coding DNA: TGTGCCAGCAGCGAAGCGGGAGAGGGGTCCAATGAGCAGTTCTTC. Translated, it gives CASSEAGEGSNEQFF.

Note on this clone: The identical CDR3 is also encoded by other nucleotide sequences in the sample. This chain joins TRBV30 and TRBJ2-7; D could derive from TRBD1 or TRBD2 (5 bases each). Germline loops: CDR1 GTSNPN, CDR2 SVGIG (reference sequence). CDR3 length: 12 amino acids. Trimming pared 2 bases from V and 2 bases from J, leaving 7 bases between. The CDR3 sequence: CAWSPGPYEQYF. The CDR3, as DNA: TGTGCCTGGAGTCCGGGACCCTACGAGCAGTACTTC.

The rearrangement links TRBV7-6 to TRBJ2-7; TRBD1 might be the D (5 bases). Between the trimmed V and J ends, which lost 1 base and 9 bases, there was a span of 19 bases. The germline V gene has CDR1 SGHVS and CDR2 FNYEAQ. The CDR3 is 15 amino acids. The DNA of the CDR3 is TGTGCCAGCAGCTTAGTTTTTTCAGGGTCCCTCGGGCAGTACTTC. As protein: CASSLVFSGSLGQYF.

This clone has a count of ten or more. V gene TRBV27 combines with J gene TRBJ2-5, with 7 bases lining up with TRBD1. The CDR3 consists of 16 residues. CDR1 MNHEY and CDR2 SMNVEV come from the germline V gene (reference sequence). J was trimmed by 5 bases and V by 5 bases; bases with no gene match: 14. Here the CDR3 reads CASSRFLTGAYETQYF. In DNA, the CDR3 is TGTGCCAGCAGTCGGTTTCTTACAGGGGCGTATGAGACCCAGTACTTC.

The chain recombines TRBV10-1 with TRBJ2-1; 8 bases are shared with TRBD2. Germline-derived CDR1 and CDR2 are WNHNN and SYGVQD (reference sequence). This CDR3 is 15 amino acids long. The V gene end was trimmed by 0 bases and the J gene end by 9 bases; junction bases not matched to a gene: 7. The CDR3 sequence is CASSESTGGNSEQFF. The CDR3 DNA follows: TGCGCCAGCAGTGAGTCCACGGGAGGGAACAGTGAGCAGTTCTTC.

This chain connects TRBV5-8 to TRBJ1-5; 12 bases agree with TRBD1. The V and J ends lost 4 bases and 6 bases, in that order; junction bases with no gene match: 5. This CDR3 has 15 amino acids. Germline loops: CDR1 SGHTS, CDR2 YDEGEE. CDR3 protein: CASSQGTGGGQPQHF. Written as DNA, the CDR3 is TGTGCCAGCAGCCAAGGGACAGGGGGCGGTCAGCCCCAGCATTTT. The full variable domain, its missing parts supplied by reference TRBV5-8 and TRBJ1-5, is EAGVTQSPTHLIKTRGQQATLRCSPISGHTSVYWYQQALGLGLQFLLWYDEGEERNRGNFPPRFSGRQFPNYSSELNVNALELEDSALYLCASSQGTGGGQPQHFGDGTRLSIL.

The chain carries TRBV6-5 and TRBJ2-7; no definite D call. Germline CDR1 reads MNHEY; CDR2 reads SVGAGI. There are 14 residues in the CDR3. With 3 bases removed from V and 3 bases from J, the gap between germline ends came to 12 bases. In DNA, the CDR3 is TGTGCCAGCAGTTATCCTGGGCGAGACTACGAGCAGTACTTC. It is translated as CASSYPGRDYEQYF.

The chain is built from TRBV12-5 and TRBJ1-2, with a weak D call TRBD1 (6 bases). The CDR3 covers 13 residues. The V gene lost 5 bases and the J gene lost 8 bases, with 15 bases spanning the gap. From germline, CDR1 is LGHNT and CDR2 FRNRAP. CDR3: CASGPAQGGGYTF. As DNA, the CDR3 is TGTGCTAGTGGTCCAGCACAGGGCGGGGGCTACACCTTC.

The gene calls are TRBV7-7 and TRBJ2-1; D is possibly TRBD2 (5 bases). V was cut by 1 base and J by 1 base, with 14 bases left in between. Per germline, CDR1 SSHAT and CDR2 FNYEAQ (reference sequence). The CDR3 sequence is 17 residues long. This CDR3 is CASSLGGGPRSYNEQFF. The CDR3 bases are TGTGCCAGCAGCTTAGGTGGAGGCCCACGGTCCTACAATGAGCAGTTCTTC.

The CDR3 region is CASSPTTREQYF. The CDR3 DNA is TGTGCCAGCAGCCCTACCACAAGGGAGCAGTACTTC. The chain recombines TRBV7-9 with TRBJ2-7; D is uncertain. Germline CDR1 SEHNR, CDR2 FQNEAQ (reference sequence). V was shortened by 5 bases and J by 7 bases, with 12 bases between the two germline ends. The CDR3 has 12 amino acids.

J is TRBJ2-5 and V is TRBV4-3; D could derive from TRBD1 or TRBD2 (6 bases each). The ends were cut back, 4 bases at V and 1 base at J, with 19 bases in the middle. The germline V gene has CDR1 LGHNA and CDR2 YSLEER. The CDR3 is 17 residues long. In nucleotides, the CDR3 is TGCGCCAGCAGCCTCGCCCTAGGGGGGAGTGGCCAAGAGACCCAGTACTTC. It is translated as CASSLALGGSGQETQYF.

This clone was detected only once. The chain has TRBV18 and TRBJ1-5, with D hard to call. The CDR3 is made up of 14 amino acids. The ends were cut back, 2 bases at V and 3 bases at J, with 8 bases in the middle. The V gene's germline CDR1 is KGHSH and CDR2 LQKENI. The CDR3 nucleotides read TGTGCCAGCTCACCATCCAGGAACAATCAGCCCCAGCATTTT. Its translation: CASSPSRNNQPQHF.

This chain uses TRBV10-3 with TRBJ2-7; D could derive from TRBD1 or TRBD2 (5 bases each). The germline CDR1 and CDR2 sequences are ENHRY and SYGVKD. Trimming removed 0 bases from V and 9 bases from J, with 27 bases in between. The CDR3 covers 18 residues. The CDR3 sequence is CAISESNSPGPHGVWQYF. DNA of the CDR3: TGTGCCATCAGTGAGTCGAACTCCCCGGGACCCCATGGTGTTTGGCAGTACTTC.

This sequence joins TRBV27 and TRBJ2-7; D is tentatively TRBD1 or TRBD2 (5 bases each). There are 13 residues in the CDR3. V gave up 3 bases and J gave up 5 bases, with 11 bases separating them. CDR1 MNHEY and CDR2 SMNVEV come from the germline V gene (reference sequence). CDR3 amino acids: CASSLLGEHEQYF. CDR3 in DNA: TGTGCCAGCAGTTTGTTGGGGGAGCACGAGCAGTACTTC.

This clone has only one observation. In DNA form, the CDR3 reads TGTGCCAGCAGTTTAGAGTGGGTGGGGGCAGGGGCCACTGAAGCTTTCTTT. Translating it yields CASSLEWVGAGATEAFF. This chain uses TRBV28 with TRBJ1-1; TRBD1 might be the D (6 bases). This CDR3 has 17 amino acids. The germline V gene has CDR1 MDHEN and CDR2 SYDVKM. V lost 2 bases, J lost 4 bases, and 20 bases lay in between.

V and J are TRBV10-3 and TRBJ2-7; a weak D match, TRBD1 (5 bases). CDR3 length: 14 amino acids. The germline V gene encodes CDR1 ENHRY and CDR2 SYGVKD. V was trimmed by 3 bases and J by 5 bases, leaving 14 bases between them. The CDR3 DNA reads TGTGCCATCAGTGATCCCAGGGCCGACCACGAGCAGTACTTC. Protein product: CAISDPRADHEQYF.

In this sample, this clone is medium-sized (0.01 to 0.1%). The chain combines TRBV9 with TRBJ1-2; 7 bases align to TRBD1. Germline V lookup: CDR1 SGDLS, CDR2 YYNGEE. Germline trimming cut 3 bases from V and 8 bases from J; bases unmatched to any gene: 16. The CDR3 is 16 amino acids. This CDR3 is CASSEGKATGREGYTF. Written as DNA, the CDR3 is TGTGCCAGCAGCGAGGGAAAAGCGACAGGGAGGGAAGGCTACACCTTC.